Listed here are 14 T cell receptor beta chains from one sample, sequenced in a study of neoadjuvant nivolumab and ipilimumab in lung cancer. Sequenced by immunoSEQ multiplex PCR; TCRdb stores in-frame clones only, minus some. The sample consists of 30,000 to 45,000 clones, 89% of them appearing once. The sequenced sample was peripheral blood, obtained before neoadjuvant nivolumab, alone or with ipilimumab. The origin of the receptors is an adult with non-small cell lung cancer.

The chain employs TRBV9 and TRBJ2-7; 10 bases line up with TRBD2. This CDR3 has 15 residues. Trimming at V came to 0 bases and at J to 7 bases, leaving 7 bases not matched to a gene. Germline V gene sequence: CDR1 SGDLS, CDR2 YYNGEE. The CDR3 nucleotides read TGTGCCAGCAGCGTAGATATAGCGGGAGGTAGAGAGCAGTACTTC. This gives the protein CASSVDIAGGREQYF.

The chain joins TRBV5-4 to TRBJ2-3; D is perhaps TRBD1 (6 bases). Between the trimmed V and J ends, which lost 9 bases and 0 bases, there was a span of 29 bases. The germline V gene has CDR1 SGHNT and CDR2 YYREEE (reference sequence). CDR3 size: 19 residues. The CDR3 spells CATARGGTGILQSTDTQYF. DNA for the CDR3: TGTGCCACCGCTAGGGGCGGCACAGGGATACTCCAAAGCACAGATACGCAGTATTTT.

This chain's CDR3 is CASRDSSGNTIYF. The DNA of the CDR3 is TGTGCCAGCAGGGACAGCTCTGGAAACACCATATATTTT. V and J are TRBV6-1 and TRBJ1-3, with a possible D match to TRBD1 (6 bases). The CDR3 runs 13 residues. Trimming pared 6 bases from V and 0 bases from J, leaving 6 bases between. CDR1 MNHNS and CDR2 SASEGT come from the germline V gene.

The chain couples TRBV2 to TRBJ1-1, with 7 bases that match TRBD1. The CDR3 is 15 residues long. The V segment lost 2 bases and the J segment 1 base; nucleotides outside the gene matches: 4. Germline CDR1 and CDR2: SNHLY and FYNNEI. The CDR3 coding sequence is TGTGCCAGCAGTGAATGGACAGGACCGAACACTGAAGCTTTCTTT. This codes for CASSEWTGPNTEAFF.

J is TRBJ2-1 and V is TRBV7-3; 10 nucleotides agree with TRBD2. The length of the CDR3 is 20 residues. With V trimmed by 0 bases and J by 0 bases, 11 bases remained unmatched. The germline gives CDR1 SGHTA, CDR2 FQGTGA. This CDR3 is CASSLTFIAGGPSSYNEQFF. The CDR3 coding sequence is TGTGCCAGCAGCTTAACGTTTATAGCGGGAGGTCCCAGCTCCTACAATGAGCAGTTCTTC.

The CDR3, as DNA: TGTGCCAGCAGCTCCCAACGAAATGACAATGAGCAGTTCTTC. It is translated as CASSSQRNDNEQFF. The genes are TRBV11-2 and TRBJ2-1; D ambiguous. The CDR3 has 14 amino acids. Per the germline V gene, CDR1 is SGHAT and CDR2 is FQNNGV. Trimming shortened V by 4 bases and J by 5 bases, and 12 bases separated the two germline ends.

V is TRBV7-2 and J is TRBJ2-7; a possible D gene is TRBD2 (8 bases). Trimming pared 5 bases from V and 4 bases from J, leaving 21 bases between. Germline lookup yields CDR1 SGHTA and CDR2 FQGNSA. The CDR3 length is 16 residues. CDR3 nucleotides: TGTGCCAGCAGCCCAGGGGGGCAACTAGCGGTATACGAGCAGTACTTC. Translation: CASSPGGQLAVYEQYF.

The V gene is TRBV7-6, the J gene TRBJ2-7, with D perhaps matching TRBD2 (6 bases). The CDR3 sequence is 14 residues long. Between the trimmed V and J ends, which lost 0 bases and 6 bases, there was a span of 12 bases. The germline gives CDR1 SGHVS, CDR2 FNYEAQ. CDR3 residues: CASSLAEGPLEQYF. The DNA of the CDR3 is TGTGCCAGCAGCTTAGCGGAGGGCCCCCTCGAGCAGTACTTC.

The chain joins TRBV7-9 to TRBJ1-2, with 9 bases aligning to TRBD1. V lost 3 bases to trimming and J lost 6 bases; unmatched junction nucleotides: 11. CDR1 and CDR2 from the germline V gene are SEHNR and FQNEAQ (reference sequence). The CDR3 covers 16 residues. The CDR3 sequence is CASSLGGRTGAHGYTF. DNA of the CDR3: TGTGCCAGCAGCTTGGGAGGTCGGACAGGGGCCCATGGCTACACCTTC.

This sequence joins TRBV5-1 and TRBJ1-1; D gene unclear. The germline V and J ends were trimmed by 0 bases and 2 bases, with 8 bases remaining between them. Germline CDR1 SGHRS, CDR2 YFSETQ. The CDR3 sequence is 14 residues long. The CDR3 here is CASSLAGRNTEAFF. The DNA of the CDR3 is TGCGCCAGCAGCTTGGCAGGCAGAAACACTGAAGCTTTCTTT.

This clone was observed a handful of times. J is TRBJ1-3 and V is TRBV7-9; a weak D match, TRBD1 (6 bases). V shed 1 base and J shed 3 bases, with 10 bases lying between them. Germline CDR1 and CDR2: SEHNR and FQNEAQ (reference sequence). The CDR3 runs 15 residues. CDR3 DNA sequence: TGTGCCAGCAGCTTAGTTACAGGGTTTGGAAACACCATATATTTT. The encoded protein is CASSLVTGFGNTIYF.

V gene TRBV11-2 combines with J gene TRBJ2-4; TRBD1 matches 10 bases. Germline CDR1 is SGHAT and CDR2 is FQNNGV. This CDR3 has 14 amino acids. The J segment lost 7 bases and the V segment lost 6 bases, leaving 6 bases of the junction unmatched. Written as DNA, the CDR3 is TGTGCCAGCAGTCAGGGACAGGGGTGGAACATTCAGTACTTC. It specifies CASSQGQGWNIQYF.

This chain connects TRBV5-6 to TRBJ1-1; 7 positions agree with TRBD1. V lost 2 bases and J lost 4; bases outside the gene matches: 14. The CDR3 has 17 residues. The germline CDR1 and CDR2 sequences are SGHDT and YYEEEE. CDR3 sequence: CASSFKGGTGVGTEAFF. The DNA for the CDR3 is TGTGCCAGCAGCTTTAAGGGGGGAACAGGGGTCGGCACTGAAGCTTTCTTT.

This clone appeared a single time. The chain is built from TRBV30 and TRBJ2-2, with D perhaps given as TRBD1 or TRBD2 (5 bases each). Trimming removed 1 base from V and 4 bases from J, with 10 bases in between. CDR3 length equals 14 residues. The germline V gene has CDR1 GTSNPN and CDR2 SVGIG (reference sequence). CDR3 coding DNA: TGTGCCTGGAGTGCCGGGACCCGCACCGGGGAGCTGTTTTTT. Translation gives CAWSAGTRTGELFF.